This T cell receptor beta chain originates from a study of blood T cell repertoires in COVID-19. About the study: Acute-phase and convalescent COVID-19 samples originated in the United States, Italy and Spain. T cells, B-cell-depleted T cells, or PBMCs supplied cDNA or gDNA.

V was cut by 7 bases and J by 7 bases, with 14 bases left in between. CDR3 length equals 13 residues. Per the germline V gene, CDR1 is MNHNY and CDR2 is SVGAGI (reference sequence). In the source study's methods: Amplified reference gene primers provided the basis for estimating nucleated cell counts. Clones were read by immunoSEQ multiplex PCR, and TCRdb kept only the in-frame ones, dropping some. The V and J calls and the clone size are those of that table, but D and trimming were determined from the DNA. The table shows around 370,000 clones, with more than 75% occurring only once. The sequence was obtained from a woman aged 18 to 35 who had recovered from COVID-19. Sequenced material: peripheral blood. The chain uses TRBV6-6 and TRBJ1-5; tentatively, D is TRBD1 (6 bases). CDR3 sequence (DNA): TGTGCCAGCACCAAGGAAGGGGGACAGCCCCAGCATTTT. Amino acid sequence: CASTKEGGQPQHF.